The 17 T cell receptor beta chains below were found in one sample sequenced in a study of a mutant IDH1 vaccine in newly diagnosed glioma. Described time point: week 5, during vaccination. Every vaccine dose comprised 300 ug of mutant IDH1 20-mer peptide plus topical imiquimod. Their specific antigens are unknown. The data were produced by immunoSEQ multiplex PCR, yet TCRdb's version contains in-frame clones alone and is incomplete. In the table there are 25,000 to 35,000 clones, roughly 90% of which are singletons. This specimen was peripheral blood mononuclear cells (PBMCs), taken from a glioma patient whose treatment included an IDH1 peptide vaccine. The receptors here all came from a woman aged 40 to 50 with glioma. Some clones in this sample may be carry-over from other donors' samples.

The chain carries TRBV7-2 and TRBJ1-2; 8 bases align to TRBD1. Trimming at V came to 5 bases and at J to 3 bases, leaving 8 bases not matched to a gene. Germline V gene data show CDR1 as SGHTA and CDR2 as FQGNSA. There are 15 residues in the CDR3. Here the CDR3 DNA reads TGTGCCAGCAGCCCTTGGACAGGGAGGGACTATGGCTACACCTTC. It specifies CASSPWTGRDYGYTF.

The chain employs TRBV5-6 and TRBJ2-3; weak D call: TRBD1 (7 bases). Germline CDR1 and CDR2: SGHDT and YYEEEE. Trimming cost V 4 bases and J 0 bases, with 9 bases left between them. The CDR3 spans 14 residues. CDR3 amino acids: CASSPGGSTDTQYF. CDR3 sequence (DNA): TGTGCCAGCAGCCCAGGGGGGAGCACAGATACGCAGTATTTT.

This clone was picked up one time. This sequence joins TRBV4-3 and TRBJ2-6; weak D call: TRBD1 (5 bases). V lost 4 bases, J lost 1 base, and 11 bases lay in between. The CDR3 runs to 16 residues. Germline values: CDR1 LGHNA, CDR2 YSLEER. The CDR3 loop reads CASSLQVSSGANVLTF. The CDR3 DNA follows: TGCGCCAGCAGCCTACAGGTTTCATCTGGGGCCAACGTCCTGACTTTC.

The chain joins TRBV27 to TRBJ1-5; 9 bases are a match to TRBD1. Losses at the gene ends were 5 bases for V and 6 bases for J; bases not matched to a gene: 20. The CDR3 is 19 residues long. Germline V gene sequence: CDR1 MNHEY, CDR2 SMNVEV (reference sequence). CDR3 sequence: CASSPGTGRGALRGQPQHF. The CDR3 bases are TGTGCCAGCAGTCCGGGGACAGGGAGAGGTGCCCTGAGGGGTCAGCCCCAGCATTTT.

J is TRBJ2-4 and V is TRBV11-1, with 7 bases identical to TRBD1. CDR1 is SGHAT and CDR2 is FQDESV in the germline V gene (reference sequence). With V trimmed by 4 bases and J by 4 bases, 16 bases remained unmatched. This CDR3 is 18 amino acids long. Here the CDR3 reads CASSSHPPDRVGKNIQYF. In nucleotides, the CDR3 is TGTGCCAGCAGCTCCCACCCACCCGACAGGGTGGGGAAAAACATTCAGTACTTC.

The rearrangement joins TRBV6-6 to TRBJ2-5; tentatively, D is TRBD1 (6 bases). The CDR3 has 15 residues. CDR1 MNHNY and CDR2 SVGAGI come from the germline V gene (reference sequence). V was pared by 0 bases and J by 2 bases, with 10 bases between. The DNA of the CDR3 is TGTGCCAGCAGTTACTCTGGGACAAAACAAGAGACCCAGTACTTC. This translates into CASSYSGTKQETQYF.

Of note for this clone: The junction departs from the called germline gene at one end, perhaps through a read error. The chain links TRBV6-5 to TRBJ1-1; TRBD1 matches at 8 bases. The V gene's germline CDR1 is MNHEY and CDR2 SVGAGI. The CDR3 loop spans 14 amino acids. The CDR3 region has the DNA TGTGCCAGCAGTTACGATCAGGGGGCGCTTGAAACTTTCTTT. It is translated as CASSYDQGALETFF.

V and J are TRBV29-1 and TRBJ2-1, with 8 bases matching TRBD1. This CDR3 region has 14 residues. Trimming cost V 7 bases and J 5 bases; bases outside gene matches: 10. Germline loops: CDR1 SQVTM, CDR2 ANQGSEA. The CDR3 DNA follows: TGCAGCGGGGGTCGGCAGGGGGCTAACAATGAGCAGTTCTTC. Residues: CSGGRQGANNEQFF.

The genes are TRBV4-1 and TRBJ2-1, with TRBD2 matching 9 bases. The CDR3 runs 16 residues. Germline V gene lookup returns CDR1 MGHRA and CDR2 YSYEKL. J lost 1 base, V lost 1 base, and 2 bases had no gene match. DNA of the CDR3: TGCGCCAGCAGCCAAGTCACTAGCGGGTCCTACAATGAGCAGTTCTTC. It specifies CASSQVTSGSYNEQFF.

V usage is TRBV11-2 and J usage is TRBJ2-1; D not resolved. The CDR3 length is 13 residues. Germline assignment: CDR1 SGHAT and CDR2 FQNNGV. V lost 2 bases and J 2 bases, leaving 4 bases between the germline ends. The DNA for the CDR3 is TGTGCCAGCAGCTTATCAACCTACAATGAGCAGTTCTTC. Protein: CASSLSTYNEQFF.

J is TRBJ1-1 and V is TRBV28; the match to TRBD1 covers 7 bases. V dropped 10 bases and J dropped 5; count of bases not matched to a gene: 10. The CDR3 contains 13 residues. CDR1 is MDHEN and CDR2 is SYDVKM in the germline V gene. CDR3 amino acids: CANRRQGGTEAFF. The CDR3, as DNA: TGTGCCAACAGACGACAGGGAGGGACTGAAGCTTTCTTT.

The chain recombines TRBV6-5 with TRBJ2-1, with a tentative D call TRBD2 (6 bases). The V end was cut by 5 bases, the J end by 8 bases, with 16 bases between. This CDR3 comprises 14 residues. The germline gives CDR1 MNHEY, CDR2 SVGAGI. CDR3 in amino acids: CASSRDSRTHEQFF. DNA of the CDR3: TGTGCCAGCAGTCGGGACTCCCGTACGCATGAGCAGTTCTTC.

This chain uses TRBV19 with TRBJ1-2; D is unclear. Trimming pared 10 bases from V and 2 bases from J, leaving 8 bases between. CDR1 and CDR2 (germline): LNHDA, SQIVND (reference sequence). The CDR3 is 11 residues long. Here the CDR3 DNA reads TGTGCCACGGCGTTGAACTATGGCTACACCTTC. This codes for CATALNYGYTF. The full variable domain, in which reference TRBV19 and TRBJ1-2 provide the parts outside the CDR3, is DGGITQSPKYLFRKEGQNVTLSCEQNLNHDAMYWYRQDPGQGLRLIYYSQIVNDFQKGDIAEGYSVSREKKESFPLTVTSAQKNPTAFYLCATALNYGYTFGSGTRLTVV.

The CDR3 coding sequence is TGTGCCAGCAGTTCTACAGGGGCCACTGGAAACACCATATATTTT. This codes for CASSSTGATGNTIYF. The V and J genes are TRBV27 and TRBJ1-3; TRBD1 matches at 7 bases. This CDR3 contains 15 residues. The germline gives CDR1 MNHEY, CDR2 SMNVEV (reference sequence). Trimming took 4 bases from V and 2 from J; bases not matched to a gene: 5.

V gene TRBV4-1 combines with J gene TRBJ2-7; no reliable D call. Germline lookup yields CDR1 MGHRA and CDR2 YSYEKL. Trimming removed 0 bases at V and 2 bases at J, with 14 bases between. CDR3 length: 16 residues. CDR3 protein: CASSQEAQATTYEQYF. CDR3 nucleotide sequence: TGCGCCAGCAGCCAAGAAGCGCAGGCAACCACCTACGAGCAGTACTTC.

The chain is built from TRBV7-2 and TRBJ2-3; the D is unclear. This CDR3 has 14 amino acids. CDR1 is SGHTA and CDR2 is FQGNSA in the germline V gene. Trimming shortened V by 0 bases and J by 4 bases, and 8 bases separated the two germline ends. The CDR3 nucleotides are TGTGCCAGCAGCTTAGCGCTGGCGCCAGATACGCAGTATTTT. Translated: CASSLALAPDTQYF.

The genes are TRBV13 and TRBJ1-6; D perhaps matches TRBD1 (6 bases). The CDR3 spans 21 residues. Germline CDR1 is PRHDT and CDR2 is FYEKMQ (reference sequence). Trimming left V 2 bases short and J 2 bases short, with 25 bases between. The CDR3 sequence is CASSLRTGRGGSGPYNSPLHF. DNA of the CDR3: TGTGCCAGCAGCTTAAGAACGGGTAGAGGGGGAAGTGGTCCCTATAATTCACCCCTCCACTTT.